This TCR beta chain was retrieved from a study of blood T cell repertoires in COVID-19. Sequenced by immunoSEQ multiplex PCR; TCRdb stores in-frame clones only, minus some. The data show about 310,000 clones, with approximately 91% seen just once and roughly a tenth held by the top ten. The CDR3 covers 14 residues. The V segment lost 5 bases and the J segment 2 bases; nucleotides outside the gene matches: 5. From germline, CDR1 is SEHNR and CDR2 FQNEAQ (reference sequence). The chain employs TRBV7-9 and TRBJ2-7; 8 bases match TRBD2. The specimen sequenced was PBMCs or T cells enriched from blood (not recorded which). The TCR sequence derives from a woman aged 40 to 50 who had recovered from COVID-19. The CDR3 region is CASSRGLGAYEQYF. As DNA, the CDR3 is TGTGCCAGCAGCAGGGGACTAGGGGCCTACGAGCAGTACTTC.